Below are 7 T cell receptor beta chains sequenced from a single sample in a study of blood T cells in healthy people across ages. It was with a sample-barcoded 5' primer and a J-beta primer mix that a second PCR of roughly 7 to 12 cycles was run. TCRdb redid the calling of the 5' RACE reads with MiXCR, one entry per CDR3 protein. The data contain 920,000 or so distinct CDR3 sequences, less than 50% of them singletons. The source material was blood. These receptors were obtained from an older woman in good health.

The CDR3 here is CASSPLGQRFYEQYF. For the CDR3, the DNA is TGTGCCAGCAGTCCCCTGGGACAAAGGTTCTACGAGCAGTACTTC. This chain joins TRBV27 and TRBJ2-7; possibly TRBD1 for D (6 bases). The ends were cut back, 5 bases at V and 3 bases at J, with 17 bases in the middle. The CDR3 sequence is 15 residues long. The germline gives CDR1 MNHEY, CDR2 SMNVEV (reference sequence).

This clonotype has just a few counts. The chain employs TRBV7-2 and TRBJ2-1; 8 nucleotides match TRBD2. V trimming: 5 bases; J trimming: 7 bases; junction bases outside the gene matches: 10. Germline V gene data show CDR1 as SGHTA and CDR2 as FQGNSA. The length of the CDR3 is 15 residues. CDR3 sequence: CASSTLGGRRNEQFF. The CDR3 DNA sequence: TGTGCCAGCAGCACACTTGGCGGGAGGAGGAATGAGCAGTTCTTC.

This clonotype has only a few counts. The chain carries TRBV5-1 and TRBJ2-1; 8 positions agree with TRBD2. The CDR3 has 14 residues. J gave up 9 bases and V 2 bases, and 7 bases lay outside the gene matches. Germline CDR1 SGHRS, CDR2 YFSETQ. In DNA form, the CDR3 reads TGCGCCAGCAGCTTAACCCGGGAGGGGGTTGAGCAGTTCTTC. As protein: CASSLTREGVEQFF.

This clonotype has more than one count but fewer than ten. CDR3 nucleotide sequence: TGCGCCAGCAGCCCTGACAGGGGGTCGCGCTATGGCTACACCTTC. Its protein product is CASSPDRGSRYGYTF. The chain couples TRBV4-1 to TRBJ1-2, with TRBD1 matching 9 bases. The CDR3 consists of 15 residues. After removal of 4 bases from V and 4 bases from J, the junction contained 7 bases not matched to a gene. Germline V gene data show CDR1 as MGHRA and CDR2 as YSYEKL.

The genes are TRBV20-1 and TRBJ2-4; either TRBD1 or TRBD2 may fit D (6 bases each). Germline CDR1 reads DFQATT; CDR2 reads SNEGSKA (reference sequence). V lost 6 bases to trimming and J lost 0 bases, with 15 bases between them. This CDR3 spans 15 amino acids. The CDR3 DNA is TGCAGTGCAGCCCGGGGGCTCAGAGCCAAAAACATTCAGTACTTC. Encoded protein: CSAARGLRAKNIQYF.

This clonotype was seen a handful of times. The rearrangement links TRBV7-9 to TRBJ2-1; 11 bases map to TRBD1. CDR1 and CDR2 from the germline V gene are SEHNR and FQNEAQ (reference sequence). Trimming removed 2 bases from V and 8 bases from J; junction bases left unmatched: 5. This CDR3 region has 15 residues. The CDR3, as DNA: TGTGCCAGCAGCTTATCGGGACAGGGGGATGATGAGCAGTTCTTC. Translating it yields CASSLSGQGDDEQFF.

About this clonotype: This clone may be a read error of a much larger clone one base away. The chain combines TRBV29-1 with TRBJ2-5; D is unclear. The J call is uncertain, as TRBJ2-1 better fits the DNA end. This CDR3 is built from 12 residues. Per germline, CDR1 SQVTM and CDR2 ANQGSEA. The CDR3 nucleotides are TGCAGCGTTGCGGCAGCCCAAGAGACCCAGTTCTTC. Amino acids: CSVAAAQETQFF.